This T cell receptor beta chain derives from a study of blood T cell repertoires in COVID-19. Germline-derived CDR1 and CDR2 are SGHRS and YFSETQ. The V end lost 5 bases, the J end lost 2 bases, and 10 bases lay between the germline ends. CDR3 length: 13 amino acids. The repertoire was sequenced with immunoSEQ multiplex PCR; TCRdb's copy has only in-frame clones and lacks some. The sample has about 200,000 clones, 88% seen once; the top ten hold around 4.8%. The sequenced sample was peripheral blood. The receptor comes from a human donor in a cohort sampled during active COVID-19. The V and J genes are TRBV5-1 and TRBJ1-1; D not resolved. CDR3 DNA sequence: TGCGCCAGCAGACTGACTCCAAACACTGAAGCTTTCTTT. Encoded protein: CASRLTPNTEAFF.